What follows describes a single T cell receptor beta chain. Its antigen is still unknown. The V end lost 5 bases, the J end lost 7 bases, and 14 bases lay between the germline ends. This CDR3 is built from 13 residues. Per germline, CDR1 SQVTM and CDR2 ANQGSEA. Primers included in the PCR were 60 Vbeta and 13 Jbeta primers. Clones were sequenced by immunoSEQ multiplex PCR, and TCRdb holds only the in-frame ones, with some missing. The table shows about 120,000 clones, with 60% to 85% occurring only once. The entry originates in a study of cytomegalovirus exposure and HLA in healthy donors. Study as a whole: There were 350 to 400 genotyped donors. Of these, 81% fell in the genetic ancestry cluster associated with self-reported Caucasian donors.

Findings and limits, study-wide: TCR beta chains numbering under 200 were designated cytomegalovirus-associated.

This TCR derives from a middle-aged woman in good health and CMV-seropositive. V and J are TRBV29-1 and TRBJ1-4; perhaps TRBD1 as D (6 bases). The sequencing input was PBMCs. DNA of the CDR3: TGCAGCGTTCAAGGACAGATGACTGAAAAACTGTTTTTT. It codes for CSVQGQMTEKLFF.